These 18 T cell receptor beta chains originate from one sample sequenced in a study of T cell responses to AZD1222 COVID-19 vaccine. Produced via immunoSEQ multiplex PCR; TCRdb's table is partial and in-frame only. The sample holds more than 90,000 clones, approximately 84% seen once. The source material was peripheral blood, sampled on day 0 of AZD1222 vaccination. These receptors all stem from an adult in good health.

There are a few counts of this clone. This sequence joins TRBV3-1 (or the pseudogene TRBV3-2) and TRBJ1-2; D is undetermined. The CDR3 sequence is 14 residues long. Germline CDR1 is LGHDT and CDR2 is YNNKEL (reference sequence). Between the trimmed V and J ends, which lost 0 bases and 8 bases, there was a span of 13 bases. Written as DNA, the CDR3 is TGTGCCAGCAGCCAAGACTGGGGTACTGGGGGCTACACCTTC. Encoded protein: CASSQDWGTGGYTF.

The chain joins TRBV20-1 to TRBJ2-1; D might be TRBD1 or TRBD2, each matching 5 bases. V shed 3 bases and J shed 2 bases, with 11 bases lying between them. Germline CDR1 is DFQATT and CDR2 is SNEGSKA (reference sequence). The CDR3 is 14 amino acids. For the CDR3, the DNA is TGCAGTGCTAGTCTAGGGACCCCCTACAATGAGCAGTTCTTC. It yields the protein CSASLGTPYNEQFF.

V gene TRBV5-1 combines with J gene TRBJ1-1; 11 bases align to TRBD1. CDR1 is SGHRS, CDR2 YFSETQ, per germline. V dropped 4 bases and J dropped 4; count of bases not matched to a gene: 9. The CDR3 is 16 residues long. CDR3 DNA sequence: TGCGCCAGCAGCACCGGGACAGGGGGTCTGGGCACTGAAGCTTTCTTT. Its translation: CASSTGTGGLGTEAFF.

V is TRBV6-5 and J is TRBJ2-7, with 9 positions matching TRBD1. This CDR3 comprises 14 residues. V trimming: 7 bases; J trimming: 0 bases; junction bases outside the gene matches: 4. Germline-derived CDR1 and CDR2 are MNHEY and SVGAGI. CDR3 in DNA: TGTGCCAGCAAGGGACAGGGTTCCTCCTACGAGCAGTACTTC. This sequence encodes CASKGQGSSYEQYF.

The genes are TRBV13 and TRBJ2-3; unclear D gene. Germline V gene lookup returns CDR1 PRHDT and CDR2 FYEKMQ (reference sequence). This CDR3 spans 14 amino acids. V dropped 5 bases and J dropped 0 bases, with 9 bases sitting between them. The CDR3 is CASSPAGSTDTQYF. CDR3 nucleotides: TGTGCCAGCAGCCCCGCTGGCAGCACAGATACGCAGTATTTT.

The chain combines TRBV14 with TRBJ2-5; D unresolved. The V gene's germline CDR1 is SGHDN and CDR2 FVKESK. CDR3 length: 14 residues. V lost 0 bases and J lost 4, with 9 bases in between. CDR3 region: CASSQDLRRETQYF. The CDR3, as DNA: TGTGCCAGCAGCCAAGATCTCAGGCGAGAGACCCAGTACTTC. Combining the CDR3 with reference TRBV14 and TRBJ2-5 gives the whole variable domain EAGVTQFPSHSVIEKGQTVTLRCDPISGHDNLYWYRRVMGKEIKFLLHFVKESKQDESGMPNNRFLAERTGGTYSTLKVQPAELEDSGVYFCASSQDLRRETQYFGPGTRLLVL.

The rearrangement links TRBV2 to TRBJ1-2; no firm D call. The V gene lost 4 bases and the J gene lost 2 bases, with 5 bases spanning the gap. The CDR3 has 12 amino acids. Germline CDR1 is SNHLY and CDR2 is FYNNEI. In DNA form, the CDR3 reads TGTGCCAGCAGTGTTCTAAACTATGGCTACACCTTC. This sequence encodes CASSVLNYGYTF.

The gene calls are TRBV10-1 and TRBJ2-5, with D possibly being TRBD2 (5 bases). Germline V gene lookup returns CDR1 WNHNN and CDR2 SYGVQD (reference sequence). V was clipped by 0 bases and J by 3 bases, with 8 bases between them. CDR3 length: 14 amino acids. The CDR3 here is CASSESGREETQYF. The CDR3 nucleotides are TGCGCCAGCAGTGAGTCAGGGCGGGAAGAGACCCAGTACTTC.

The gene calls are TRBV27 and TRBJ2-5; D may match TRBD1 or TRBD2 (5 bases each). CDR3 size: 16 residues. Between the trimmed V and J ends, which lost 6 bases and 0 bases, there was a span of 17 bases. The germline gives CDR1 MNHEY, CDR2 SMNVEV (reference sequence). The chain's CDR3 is CASSRLRQFNQETQYF. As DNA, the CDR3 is TGTGCCAGCAGCAGACTACGACAGTTCAACCAAGAGACCCAGTACTTC.

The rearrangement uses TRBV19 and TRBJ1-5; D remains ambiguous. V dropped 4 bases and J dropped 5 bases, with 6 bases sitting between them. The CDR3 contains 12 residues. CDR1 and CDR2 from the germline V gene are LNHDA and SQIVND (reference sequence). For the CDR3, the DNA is TGTGCCAGTAGTAAGACCGATCAGCCCCAGCATTTT. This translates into CASSKTDQPQHF.

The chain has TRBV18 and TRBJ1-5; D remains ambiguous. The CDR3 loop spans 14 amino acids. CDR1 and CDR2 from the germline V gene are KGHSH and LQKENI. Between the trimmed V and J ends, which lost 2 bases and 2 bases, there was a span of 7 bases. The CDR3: CASSPGRGNQPQHF. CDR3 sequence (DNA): TGTGCCAGCTCACCAGGGAGAGGCAATCAGCCCCAGCATTTT. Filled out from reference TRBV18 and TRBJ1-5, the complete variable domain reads NAGVMQNPRHLVRRRGQEARLRCSPMKGHSHVYWYRQLPEEGLKFMVYLQKENIIDESGMPKERFSAEFPKEGPSILRIQQVVRGDSAAYFCASSPGRGNQPQHFGDGTRLSIL.

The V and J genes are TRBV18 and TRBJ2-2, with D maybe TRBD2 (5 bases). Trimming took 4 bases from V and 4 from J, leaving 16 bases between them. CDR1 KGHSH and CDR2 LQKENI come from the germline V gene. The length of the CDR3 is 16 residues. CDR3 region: CASSQRPGILTGELFF. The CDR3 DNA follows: TGTGCCAGCTCACAGAGACCGGGGATTCTCACCGGGGAGCTGTTTTTT.

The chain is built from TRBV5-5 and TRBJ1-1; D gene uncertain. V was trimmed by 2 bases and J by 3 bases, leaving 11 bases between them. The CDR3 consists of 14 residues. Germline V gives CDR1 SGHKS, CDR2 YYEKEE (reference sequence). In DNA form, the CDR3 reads TGTGCCAGCAGCTTTCGGGGTAGGGACACTGAAGCTTTCTTT. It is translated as CASSFRGRDTEAFF.

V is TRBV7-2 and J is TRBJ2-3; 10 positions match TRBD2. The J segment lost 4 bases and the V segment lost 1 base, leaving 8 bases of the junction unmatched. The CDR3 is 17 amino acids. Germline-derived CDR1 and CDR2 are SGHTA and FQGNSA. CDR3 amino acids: CASSLVSSGRAADTQYF. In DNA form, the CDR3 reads TGTGCCAGCAGCTTAGTGTCGAGCGGGAGGGCAGCAGATACGCAGTATTTT.

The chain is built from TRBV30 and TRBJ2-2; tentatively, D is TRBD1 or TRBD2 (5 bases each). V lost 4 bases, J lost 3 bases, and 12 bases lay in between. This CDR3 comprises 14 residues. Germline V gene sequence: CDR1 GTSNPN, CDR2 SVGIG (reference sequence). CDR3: CAWKEGTDTGELFF. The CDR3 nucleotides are TGTGCCTGGAAAGAGGGGACGGACACCGGGGAGCTGTTTTTT. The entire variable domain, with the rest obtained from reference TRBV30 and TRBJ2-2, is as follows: SQTIHQWPATLVQPVGSPLSLECTVEGTSNPNLYWYRQAAGRGLQLLFYSVGIGQISSEVPQNLSASRPQDRQFILSSKKLLLSDSGFYLCAWKEGTDTGELFFGEGSRLTVL.

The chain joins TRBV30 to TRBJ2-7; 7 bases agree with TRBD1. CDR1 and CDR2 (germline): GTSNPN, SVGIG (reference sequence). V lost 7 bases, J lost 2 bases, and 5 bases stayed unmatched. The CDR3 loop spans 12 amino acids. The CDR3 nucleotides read TGTGCCTATCGGGGACAGCCCTACGAGCAGTACTTC. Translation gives CAYRGQPYEQYF.

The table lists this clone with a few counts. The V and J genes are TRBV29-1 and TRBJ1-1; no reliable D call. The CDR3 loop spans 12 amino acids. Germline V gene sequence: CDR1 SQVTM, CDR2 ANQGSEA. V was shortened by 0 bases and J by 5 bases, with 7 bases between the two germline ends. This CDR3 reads CSVEEPGTEAFF. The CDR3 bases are TGCAGCGTTGAAGAACCAGGAACTGAAGCTTTCTTT.

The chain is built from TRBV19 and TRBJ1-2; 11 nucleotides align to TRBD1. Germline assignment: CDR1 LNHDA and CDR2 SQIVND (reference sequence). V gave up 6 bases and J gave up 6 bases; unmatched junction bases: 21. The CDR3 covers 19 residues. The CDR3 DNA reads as TGTGCCAGTAGCCCTTTTGCCGGGACAGGGGGTTTTATAAGTGATGGCTACACCTTC. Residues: CASSPFAGTGGFISDGYTF.